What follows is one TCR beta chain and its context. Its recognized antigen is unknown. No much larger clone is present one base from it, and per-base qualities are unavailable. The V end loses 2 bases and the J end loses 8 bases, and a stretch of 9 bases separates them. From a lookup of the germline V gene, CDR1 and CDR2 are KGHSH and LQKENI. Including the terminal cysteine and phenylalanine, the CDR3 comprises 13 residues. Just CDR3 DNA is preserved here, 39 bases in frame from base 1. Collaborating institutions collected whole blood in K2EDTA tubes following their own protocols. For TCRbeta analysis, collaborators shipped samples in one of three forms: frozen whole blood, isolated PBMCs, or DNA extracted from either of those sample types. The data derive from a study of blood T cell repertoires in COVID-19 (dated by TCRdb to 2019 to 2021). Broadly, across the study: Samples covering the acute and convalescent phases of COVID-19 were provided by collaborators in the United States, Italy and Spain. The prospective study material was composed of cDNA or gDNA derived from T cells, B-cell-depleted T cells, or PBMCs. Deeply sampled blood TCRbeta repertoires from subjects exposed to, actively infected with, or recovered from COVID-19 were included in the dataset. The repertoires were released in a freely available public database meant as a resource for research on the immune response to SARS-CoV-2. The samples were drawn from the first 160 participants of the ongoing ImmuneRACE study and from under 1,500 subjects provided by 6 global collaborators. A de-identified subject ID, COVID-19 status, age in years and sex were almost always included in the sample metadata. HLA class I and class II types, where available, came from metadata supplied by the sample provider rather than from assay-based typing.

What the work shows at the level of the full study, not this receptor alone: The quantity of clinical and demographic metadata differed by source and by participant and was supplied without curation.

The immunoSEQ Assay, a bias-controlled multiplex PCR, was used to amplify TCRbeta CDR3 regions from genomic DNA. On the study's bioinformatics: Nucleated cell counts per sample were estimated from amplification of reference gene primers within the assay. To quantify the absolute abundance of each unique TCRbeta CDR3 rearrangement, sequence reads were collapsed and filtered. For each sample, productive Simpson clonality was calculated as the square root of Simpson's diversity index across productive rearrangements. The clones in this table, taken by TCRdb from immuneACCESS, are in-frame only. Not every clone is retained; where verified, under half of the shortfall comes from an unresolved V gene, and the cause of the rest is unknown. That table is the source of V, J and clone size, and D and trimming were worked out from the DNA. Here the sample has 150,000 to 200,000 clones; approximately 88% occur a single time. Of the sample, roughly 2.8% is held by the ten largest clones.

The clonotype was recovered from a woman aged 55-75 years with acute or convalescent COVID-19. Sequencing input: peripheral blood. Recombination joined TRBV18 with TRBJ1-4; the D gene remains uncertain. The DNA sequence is TGTGCCAGCTCACCAATAGCGTCCGAAAAACTGTTTTTT. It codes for CASSPIASEKLFF. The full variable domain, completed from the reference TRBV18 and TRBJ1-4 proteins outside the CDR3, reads NAGVMQNPRHLVRRRGQEARLRCSPMKGHSHVYWYRQLPEEGLKFMVYLQKENIIDESGMPKERFSAEFPKEGPSILRIQQVVRGDSAAYFCASSPIASEKLFFGSGTQLSVL.